The next 17 T cell receptor beta chains were all read from a single sample in a study of T cells expressing NK-cell markers. TCRdb reanalyzed the 5' RACE reads and collapses them to one entry per CDR3 protein, without DNA. Its table records around 100,000 distinct CDR3 sequences. Source material: blood T cells: a sorted CD56 or NKG2C T cell subset, CD4+ or CD8+ T cells, or bulk PBMC T cells (not recorded which). These receptors all come from a woman between 18 and 69 years old in good health.

This chain joins TRBV11-1 and TRBJ2-5; with no DNA, the TCRdb D assignment of TRBD1 cannot be verified. CDR1 SGHAT and CDR2 FQDESV come from the germline V gene (reference sequence). The CDR3 is made up of 14 amino acids. Here the CDR3 reads CASSTTDSQETQYF.

The rearrangement links TRBV27 to TRBJ2-1. The CDR3 has 13 residues. Germline assignment: CDR1 MNHEY and CDR2 SMNVEV (reference sequence). The CDR3 spells CASSFTVMGKSFF.

The chain couples TRBV11-2 to TRBJ2-7; TCRdb gives TRBD2 as the D gene, but with no DNA this cannot be confirmed. From germline, CDR1 is SGHAT and CDR2 FQNNGV. The CDR3 totals 18 residues. This CDR3 reads CASSSYTTSGSYSYEQYF.

The gene calls are TRBV2 and TRBJ2-1; the TCRdb D gene call, TRBD1, has no DNA to confirm it. CDR1 and CDR2 from the germline V gene are SNHLY and FYNNEI. The CDR3 contains 15 residues. CDR3 protein: CASSSTGGSYNEQFF.

The J gene is TRBJ1-2, the V gene TRBV4-3. From germline, CDR1 is LGHNA and CDR2 YSLEER. The CDR3 is 14 amino acids. The chain's CDR3 is CASSQDGVPYGYTF.

The J gene is TRBJ2-1, the V gene TRBV7-9. The CDR3 is 11 amino acids. Per germline, CDR1 SEHNR and CDR2 FQNEAQ (reference sequence). CDR3 region: CASKEDNEQFF.

The chain joins TRBV4-3 to TRBJ2-5; the TCRdb D gene call, TRBD1, has no DNA to confirm it. Germline values: CDR1 LGHNA, CDR2 YSLEER. The CDR3 runs 14 residues. The CDR3 here is CASSQAGAQETQYF.

The CDR3 region is CASSRTGGVPGANVLTF. V and J are TRBV12-3 or TRBV12-4 and TRBJ2-6; TCRdb returns TRBD1, unconfirmable since there is no DNA. This CDR3 is 17 amino acids long.

The chain has TRBV12-3 or TRBV12-4 and TRBJ2-5; lacking DNA, the TRBD1 call made by TCRdb goes unchecked. This CDR3 comprises 12 residues. The CDR3 protein is CASSFRVETQYF.

The chain links TRBV7-9 to TRBJ2-3; TCRdb selects TRBD1, and the lack of DNA leaves this call unchecked. Germline assignment: CDR1 SEHNR and CDR2 FQNEAQ (reference sequence). The CDR3 consists of 16 residues. The CDR3 loop reads CASKGQGALEADTQYF.

The J gene is TRBJ1-2, the V gene TRBV7-2. Looked up from germline, CDR1 is SGHTA and CDR2 is FQGNSA. This CDR3 contains 17 residues. The CDR3 sequence is CASSTPDRRLDHDGYTF. The whole variable domain, remainder taken from reference TRBV7-2 and TRBJ1-2, is GAGVSQSPSNKVTEKGKDVELRCDPISGHTALYWYRQSLGQGLEFLIYFQGNSAPDKSGLPSDRFSAERTGGSVSTLTIQRTQQEDSAVYLCASSTPDRRLDHDGYTFGSGTRLTVV.

The V gene is TRBV25-1, the J gene TRBJ2-3; the TCRdb D gene call, TRBD2, has no DNA to confirm it. CDR3 length: 18 amino acids. CDR1 and CDR2 from the germline V gene are MGHDK and SYGVNS. This CDR3 reads CASSDPIIKGGRMNTQYF.

The chain links TRBV30 to TRBJ1-1. The length of the CDR3 is 16 residues. Germline assignment: CDR1 GTSNPN and CDR2 SVGIG (reference sequence). CDR3 loop: CAWSGAHNAMNTEAFF.

The V gene is TRBV5-4, the J gene TRBJ2-3; no DNA is available, so the TRBD1 call from TCRdb remains unchecked. The length of the CDR3 is 11 residues. Germline V gene sequence: CDR1 SGHNT, CDR2 YYREEE (reference sequence). The CDR3 here is CASSFGGTQYF.

The J gene is TRBJ2-6, the V gene TRBV5-4. The germline V gene has CDR1 SGHNT and CDR2 YYREEE (reference sequence). This CDR3 spans 15 amino acids. This CDR3 reads CASSLVDSGANVLTF.

The chain employs TRBV20-1 and TRBJ2-3. Germline V gives CDR1 DFQATT, CDR2 SNEGSKA (reference sequence). The CDR3 is made up of 17 amino acids. The CDR3 spells CSARAQLASDSTDTQYF.

The chain has TRBV5-1 and TRBJ1-3; the TCRdb call, TRBD1, lacks DNA for checking. The CDR3 is 15 residues long. Germline V lookup: CDR1 SGHRS, CDR2 YFSETQ. The CDR3 reads CASSLDRGSGNTIYF.